The T cell receptor beta chain described here comes from a study of T cells in tuberculosis. CDR3 size: 14 residues. Germline loops: CDR1 MDHEN, CDR2 SYDVKM. V lost 8 bases and J 1 base, leaving 12 bases between the germline ends. The table came from immunoSEQ multiplex PCR; TCRdb's copy has only in-frame clones and leaves some out. The table has about 43,000 clones, roughly 94% seen once; the top ten hold about 1.8%. This clone has a single count. Sequencing was carried out using PBMCs. This chain links TRBV28 with TRBJ1-5; weak D call: TRBD1 (6 bases). The receptor comes from a donor under 30 with latent tuberculosis or without tuberculosis infection. Some clones in this sample may be carry-over from other donors' samples. Here the CDR3 reads CASRTQGSNQPQHF. The CDR3 DNA follows: TGTGCCAGCCGAACGCAGGGGAGCAATCAGCCCCAGCATTTT.